This TCR beta chain was recovered during a study of control samples from healthy donors and cancer patients. The protocol was immunoSEQ multiplex PCR, while the TCRdb copy is restricted to in-frame clones and leaves out a portion. The repertoire holds approximately 220,000 clones, 85% to 95% seen once, with about 1.6% in the top ten. The V end was cut by 3 bases, the J end by 0 bases, with 8 bases between. Germline CDR1 and CDR2: KGHSH and LQKENI. The CDR3 contains 15 residues. The TCR comes from a man in his fifties or sixties in good health. The genes are TRBV18 and TRBJ2-2; D is ambiguous. Sequenced sample: blood. CDR3 coding DNA: TGTGCCAGCTCACCCTCCCCAGCGAACACCGGGGAGCTGTTTTTT. Translated, it gives CASSPSPANTGELFF.